The 26 T cell receptor beta chains given below trace back to one sample, sequenced in a study of shared clonotypes between healthy human individuals. Naive CD8 cells were CD45RO-negative, positively selected for CCR7, excluding terminally differentiated effector memory CD45RA+ cells. Produced via immunoSEQ multiplex PCR; TCRdb's table is partial and in-frame only. This sample carries about 2 million clones, over 85% of them seen once, and the ten largest clones take around 1.1%. The material sequenced was naive CD8+ T cells sorted from blood. The source is a man younger than 30 in good health.

The rearrangement joins TRBV4-2 to TRBJ2-7; the D gene is possibly TRBD1 (6 bases). Germline CDR1 and CDR2: LGHNA and YNFKEQ. The CDR3 sequence is 16 residues long. V was clipped by 0 bases and J by 2 bases, with 14 bases between them. CDR3 in amino acids: CASSQDGTGLTYEQYF. CDR3 coding DNA: TGTGCCAGCAGCCAAGATGGAACAGGGCTCACCTACGAGCAGTACTTC.

The V gene is TRBV11-2, the J gene TRBJ2-7; D possibly corresponds to TRBD1 (5 bases). The V gene lost 1 base and the J gene lost 6 bases, with 10 bases spanning the gap. From germline, CDR1 is SGHAT and CDR2 FQNNGV. This CDR3 region has 13 residues. The CDR3 DNA reads as TGTGCCAGCAGCTTAGGGGGTCAGGGCGAGCAGTACTTC. It is translated as CASSLGGQGEQYF.

V usage is TRBV9 and J usage is TRBJ2-3, with 7 bases that match TRBD2. Per germline, CDR1 SGDLS and CDR2 YYNGEE. There are 14 residues in the CDR3. V dropped 4 bases and J dropped 4; count of bases not matched to a gene: 6. CDR3: CASSLGGYPDTQYF. CDR3 bases: TGTGCCAGCAGCTTGGGGGGGTATCCAGATACGCAGTATTTT.

About this clone: At the DNA level, this CDR3 is encoded by other sequences in the same sample as well. The chain employs TRBV6-5 and TRBJ1-5, with 9 nucleotides matching TRBD1. The V and J ends lost 4 bases and 4 bases, in that order; junction bases with no gene match: 2. The CDR3 totals 14 residues. CDR1 and CDR2 (germline): MNHEY, SVGAGI. CDR3: CASSSGQGNQPQHF. CDR3 sequence (DNA): TGTGCCAGCAGTTCGGGACAGGGAAATCAGCCCCAGCATTTT.

The chain has TRBV29-1 and TRBJ1-6; 7 bases are a match to TRBD1. V shed 8 bases and J 0 bases; nucleotides not matched to a gene: 7. The CDR3 is 15 residues long. Germline V gene data show CDR1 as SQVTM and CDR2 as ANQGSEA. CDR3 nucleotides: TGCAGCCTTAGGGCAGGGGGCTCCTATAATTCACCCCTCCACTTT. This encodes CSLRAGGSYNSPLHF.

The rearrangement joins TRBV5-4 to TRBJ2-1; TRBD2 agrees at 14 bases. Germline V gene lookup returns CDR1 SGHNT and CDR2 YYREEE (reference sequence). Trimming removed 3 bases from V and 2 bases from J; junction bases left unmatched: 10. The CDR3 contains 19 residues. This CDR3 reads CASSSPGLAGVSPYNEQFF. The CDR3 nucleotides read TGTGCCAGCAGCTCGCCGGGACTAGCGGGAGTAAGCCCCTACAATGAGCAGTTCTTC.

The rearrangement joins TRBV29-1 to TRBJ2-7; D may be TRBD1 or TRBD2 (5 bases each). V lost 2 bases and J lost 2, with 19 bases in between. This CDR3 comprises 16 residues. From germline, CDR1 is SQVTM and CDR2 ANQGSEA. The DNA of the CDR3 is TGCAGCGTTGAAAAAGGGACCGGACTTTCTCCCTACGAGCAGTACTTC. This sequence encodes CSVEKGTGLSPYEQYF.

The rearrangement links TRBV5-6 to TRBJ2-4; possibly TRBD1 for D (6 bases). CDR3 length: 13 residues. Trimming shortened V by 4 bases and J by 6 bases, and 11 bases separated the two germline ends. Germline loops: CDR1 SGHDT, CDR2 YYEEEE. In DNA form, the CDR3 reads TGTGCCAGCAGCGACGGGACATCAAACATTCAGTACTTC. Its translation is CASSDGTSNIQYF.

The CDR3: CASSEGWQNPYYEQYF. Written as DNA, the CDR3 is TGTGCCAGCAGTGAAGGATGGCAAAACCCTTACTACGAGCAGTACTTC. The chain uses TRBV2 and TRBJ2-7; D uncertain. The CDR3 is 16 amino acids. Germline values: CDR1 SNHLY, CDR2 FYNNEI. Trimming removed 1 base at V and 3 bases at J, with 16 bases between.

This clone was detected once. The CDR3 spells CASSQPGAESYEQYF. DNA for the CDR3: TGTGCCAGCAGCCAGCCTGGGGCAGAGTCCTACGAGCAGTACTTC. The chain is built from TRBV7-9 and TRBJ2-7; possible D gene TRBD1, 5 bases. CDR1 SEHNR and CDR2 FQNEAQ come from the germline V gene (reference sequence). V dropped 5 bases and J dropped 1 base, with 15 bases sitting between them. The CDR3 totals 15 residues.

The V and J genes are TRBV19 and TRBJ1-1; D is undetermined. CDR3 size: 16 residues. V dropped 0 bases and J dropped 1 base, with 12 bases sitting between them. The germline V gene encodes CDR1 LNHDA and CDR2 SQIVND (reference sequence). This CDR3 reads CASSIDSEIRNTEAFF. In DNA form, the CDR3 reads TGTGCCAGTAGTATAGATTCGGAGATTAGGAACACTGAAGCTTTCTTT.

This clone has just one count. The V and J genes are TRBV27 and TRBJ2-5, with TRBD2 as a possible D gene (6 bases). Germline-derived CDR1 and CDR2 are MNHEY and SMNVEV (reference sequence). V lost 7 bases and J lost 5, with 11 bases in between. This CDR3 spans 12 amino acids. The CDR3 loop is CASTGGVETQYF. For the CDR3, the DNA is TGTGCCAGCACAGGAGGGGTCGAGACCCAGTACTTC.

The chain combines TRBV7-6 with TRBJ2-7; D is possibly TRBD2 (5 bases). The CDR3 totals 13 residues. CDR1 and CDR2 (germline): SGHVS, FNYEAQ. V dropped 1 base and J dropped 6 bases, with 10 bases sitting between them. Here the CDR3 DNA reads TGTGCCAGCAGCTTAGGAGGACTGACCGAGCAGTACTTC. Translating gives CASSLGGLTEQYF.

V and J are TRBV11-2 and TRBJ1-4; D gene ambiguous. This CDR3 has 12 amino acids. Germline-derived CDR1 and CDR2 are SGHAT and FQNNGV. Trimming shortened V by 6 bases and J by 7 bases, and 9 bases separated the two germline ends. The CDR3 nucleotides are TGTGCCAGCAGTCGAACCCCTGAAAAACTGTTTTTT. Translation: CASSRTPEKLFF.

This chain joins TRBV4-1 and TRBJ2-7; D might be TRBD1 (6 bases). Per the germline V gene, CDR1 is MGHRA and CDR2 is YSYEKL. Trimming cost V 1 base and J 6 bases, with 16 bases left between them. There are 15 residues in the CDR3. The CDR3 nucleotides are TGCGCCAGCAGCCAAGCGGACAGTCTAGGGTTCGAGCAGTACTTC. Translated, it gives CASSQADSLGFEQYF.

This rearrangement joins TRBV2 to TRBJ2-2, with 15 bases aligning to TRBD2. This CDR3 has 18 residues. From germline, CDR1 is SNHLY and CDR2 FYNNEI. The V segment lost 5 bases and the J segment 4 bases; nucleotides outside the gene matches: 8. The CDR3 loop is CASSPGLAGGQGTGELFF. CDR3 sequence (DNA): TGTGCCAGCAGTCCCGGACTAGCGGGGGGGCAGGGCACCGGGGAGCTGTTTTTT.

On this clone itself: Other nucleotide sequences in the sample specify the same CDR3. The V call is TRBV28, the J call TRBJ2-7, with D unresolved. In germline, CDR1 is MDHEN, CDR2 SYDVKM. This CDR3 is 12 amino acids long. The V gene lost 3 bases and the J gene lost 3 bases, with 6 bases spanning the gap. The CDR3 region is CASSLRIYEQYF. The CDR3, as DNA: TGTGCCAGCAGTTTGAGGATCTACGAGCAGTACTTC.

This clone was recorded only once. The V and J genes are TRBV4-1 and TRBJ2-3, with 8 bases fitting TRBD2. CDR3 length: 16 amino acids. V gave up 4 bases and J gave up 0 bases; unmatched junction bases: 6. Germline V gene lookup returns CDR1 MGHRA and CDR2 YSYEKL. The CDR3: CASSLLSGSSTDTQYF. CDR3 DNA: TGCGCCAGCAGCCTACTAAGCGGGAGTAGCACAGATACGCAGTATTTT.

The chain couples TRBV9 to TRBJ2-5, with D possibly TRBD2 on 6 matching bases. Per germline, CDR1 SGDLS and CDR2 YYNGEE. Trimming removed 0 bases at V and 5 bases at J, with 11 bases between. The CDR3 sequence is 14 residues long. In nucleotides, the CDR3 is TGTGCCAGCAGCGTAGTGGCGGGGTGGGAGACCCAGTACTTC. Its protein product is CASSVVAGWETQYF.

The rearrangement joins TRBV5-1 to TRBJ2-5; D gene ambiguous. The V and J ends lost 4 bases and 3 bases respectively, with 19 bases between them. Germline lookup yields CDR1 SGHRS and CDR2 YFSETQ. CDR3 size: 16 residues. The CDR3 region is CASSLQSWGFEETQYF. The CDR3, as DNA: TGCGCCAGCAGCCTCCAGAGCTGGGGATTTGAAGAGACCCAGTACTTC.

The rearrangement links TRBV5-8 to TRBJ1-2, with 10 bases identical to TRBD1. CDR1 is SGHTS, CDR2 YDEGEE, per germline. With V trimmed by 4 bases and J by 3 bases, 6 bases remained unmatched. The CDR3 is 15 amino acids. CDR3 loop: CASSLGQGGHYGYTF. The CDR3 DNA reads TGTGCCAGCAGCCTAGGACAGGGGGGTCACTATGGCTACACCTTC. Based on the CDR3 plus reference TRBV5-8 and TRBJ1-2, the full variable domain is EAGVTQSPTHLIKTRGQQATLRCSPISGHTSVYWYQQALGLGLQFLLWYDEGEERNRGNFPPRFSGRQFPNYSSELNVNALELEDSALYLCASSLGQGGHYGYTFGSGTRLTVV.

The chain joins TRBV6-1 to TRBJ1-4, with unresolved D. Germline values: CDR1 MNHNS, CDR2 SASEGT. The CDR3 spans 15 residues. Trimming cost V 9 bases and J 7 bases, with 21 bases left between them. Here the CDR3 reads CASTEWPIEGEKLFF. The CDR3 nucleotides are TGTGCCAGTACGGAATGGCCGATAGAAGGTGAAAAACTGTTTTTT.

The CDR3 here is CSVVDGSTYNEQFF. The CDR3 nucleotides read TGCAGCGTTGTAGACGGGAGCACTTACAATGAGCAGTTCTTC. This sequence joins TRBV29-1 and TRBJ2-1; D is perhaps TRBD2 (6 bases). Trimming removed 4 bases at V and 4 bases at J, with 14 bases between. The CDR3 runs 14 residues. Germline V gene lookup returns CDR1 SQVTM and CDR2 ANQGSEA.

This clone was seen only once. The junction and the germline gene differ at one end; a read error may be behind it. This chain connects TRBV2 to TRBJ1-1; TRBD1 aligns across 9 bases. This CDR3 contains 13 residues. Germline CDR1 and CDR2: SNHLY and FYNNEI. CDR3 DNA sequence: TGTGCCAGCAGTGCAGACAGGGGGAGTGAACCTTTCTTT. Protein sequence: CASSADRGSEPFF.

The chain is built from TRBV30 and TRBJ2-5; 10 nucleotides match TRBD2. Per germline, CDR1 GTSNPN and CDR2 SVGIG (reference sequence). The junction had 7 bases not matched to a gene; V was cut back by 2 bases and J by 7 bases. This CDR3 has 14 amino acids. CDR3 sequence (DNA): TGTGCCTGGAGTAGCCTAGCGGGAGCAGGGACCCAGTACTTC. It translates to CAWSSLAGAGTQYF.

This chain connects TRBV6-5 to TRBJ2-7; 7 nucleotides align to TRBD2. The CDR3 is made up of 14 amino acids. Germline CDR1 is MNHEY and CDR2 is SVGAGI. With 5 bases clipped from V and 2 bases from J, the junction kept 6 bases outside the gene matches. The DNA of the CDR3 is TGTGCCAGCAGTGACCCAGCGGGGACCTACGAGCAGTACTTC. It translates to CASSDPAGTYEQYF.